The TCR beta chain under discussion was sequenced for a study of regulatory T cells in long-lasting Graves disease. Both iRepertoire HTBI primers and Arm-PCR of CDR3 regions were used to build the TCR beta libraries. One entry per CDR3 protein results from TCRdb running MiXCR on the multiplex PCR reads. The profile shows roughly 420,000 distinct CDR3 sequences, about 16% of them singletons. This clonotype was seen many times. Time point given: newly diagnosed GD, antithyroid drugs for less than 3 months. PBMC RNA was the source of the TCR library. The sequenced sample was peripheral blood mononuclear cells (PBMCs), obtained at new diagnosis, from a patient treated with antithyroid drugs. The sequence was obtained from a female donor with Graves disease.

In nucleotides, the CDR3 is TGTGCCAGCAAGCAGATCCCTAGCTCCTACGAGCAGTACTTC. Encoded protein: CASKQIPSSYEQYF. This chain uses TRBV27 with TRBJ2-7; D ambiguous. Germline assignment: CDR1 MNHEY and CDR2 SMNVEV (reference sequence). This CDR3 is built from 14 residues. V gave up 7 bases and J gave up 0 bases, with 13 bases separating them.